This T cell receptor beta chain originates from a study of beta chain features in type 1 diabetes. Germline values: CDR1 SGHNT, CDR2 YYREEE (reference sequence). CDR3 length: 15 residues. V dropped 0 bases and J dropped 1; count of bases not matched to a gene: 1. Stem cell-like memory, regulatory, central memory and naive CD4+ cells were sorted via CD45RO/CCR7/CD25/CD127/CD95/CD27. Expressed TCRB transcripts were sequenced because the isolated RNA had all been reverse transcribed beforehand. Data came from immunoSEQ multiplex PCR; TCRdb stores just in-frame clones and leaves some out. The profile shows about 110,000 clones, 40% of them singletons.

V and J are TRBV5-4 and TRBJ2-1; 7 bases match TRBD2. The sequenced material came from stem cell memory CD4+ T cells from blood. The clonotype comes from a woman between 18 and 30 years old in good health. The CDR3 DNA reads as TGTGCCAGCAGCTTGGGCGGGGGTTCCTACAATGAGCAGTTCTTC. It translates to CASSLGGGSYNEQFF. Complete variable domain (other parts from reference TRBV5-4 and TRBJ2-1): ETGVTQSPTHLIKTRGQQVTLRCSSQSGHNTVSWYQQALGQGPQFIFQYYREEENGRGNFPPRFSGLQFPNYSSELNVNALELDDSALYLCASSLGGGSYNEQFFGPGTRLTVL.